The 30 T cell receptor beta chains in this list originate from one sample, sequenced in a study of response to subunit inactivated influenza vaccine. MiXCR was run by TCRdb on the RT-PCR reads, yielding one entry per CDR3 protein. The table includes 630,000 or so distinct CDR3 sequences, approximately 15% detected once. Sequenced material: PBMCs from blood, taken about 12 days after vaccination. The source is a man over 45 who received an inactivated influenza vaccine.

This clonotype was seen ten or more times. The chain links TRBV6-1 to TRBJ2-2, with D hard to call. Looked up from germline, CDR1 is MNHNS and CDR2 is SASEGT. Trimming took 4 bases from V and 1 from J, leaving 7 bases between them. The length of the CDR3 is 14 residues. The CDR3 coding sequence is TGTGCCAGCAGTGGGACGGTGAACACCGGGGAGCTGTTTTTT. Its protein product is CASSGTVNTGELFF.

In DNA, the CDR3 is TGTGCCAGCAGCTTACGCGGGGATAGGGTACTCACAGATACGCAGTATTTT. It codes for CASSLRGDRVLTDTQYF. The chain couples TRBV11-2 to TRBJ2-3; a possible D gene is TRBD2 (6 bases). Germline values: CDR1 SGHAT, CDR2 FQNNGV. Trimming took 2 bases from V and 2 from J, leaving 17 bases between them. The CDR3 is 17 amino acids.

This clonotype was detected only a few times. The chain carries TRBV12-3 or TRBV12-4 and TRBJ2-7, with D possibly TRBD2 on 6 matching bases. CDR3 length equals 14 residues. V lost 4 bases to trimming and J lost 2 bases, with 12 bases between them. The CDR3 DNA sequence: TGTGCCAGCAGTTGGGCGGGACGGACCTACGAGCAGTACTTC. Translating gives CASSWAGRTYEQYF.

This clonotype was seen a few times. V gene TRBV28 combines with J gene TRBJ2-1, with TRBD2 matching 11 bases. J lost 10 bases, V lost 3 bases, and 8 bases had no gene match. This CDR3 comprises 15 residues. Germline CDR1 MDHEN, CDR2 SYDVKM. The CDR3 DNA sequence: TGTGCCAGCAGTTTCACAACTAGCGGGAGAGGCGAGCAGTTCTTC. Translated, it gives CASSFTTSGRGEQFF.

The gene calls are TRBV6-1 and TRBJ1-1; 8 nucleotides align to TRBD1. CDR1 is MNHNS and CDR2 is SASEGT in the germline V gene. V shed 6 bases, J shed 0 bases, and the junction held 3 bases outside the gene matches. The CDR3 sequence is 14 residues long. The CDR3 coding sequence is TGTGCCAGCAGAAAGGACAGGGTGAACACTGAAGCTTTCTTT. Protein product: CASRKDRVNTEAFF.

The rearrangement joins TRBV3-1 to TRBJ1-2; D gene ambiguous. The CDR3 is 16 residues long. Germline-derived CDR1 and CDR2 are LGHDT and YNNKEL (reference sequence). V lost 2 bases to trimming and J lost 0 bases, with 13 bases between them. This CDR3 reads CASSQSTGLSNYGYTF. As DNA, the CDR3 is TGTGCCAGCAGCCAATCCACGGGCCTCTCTAACTATGGCTACACCTTC.

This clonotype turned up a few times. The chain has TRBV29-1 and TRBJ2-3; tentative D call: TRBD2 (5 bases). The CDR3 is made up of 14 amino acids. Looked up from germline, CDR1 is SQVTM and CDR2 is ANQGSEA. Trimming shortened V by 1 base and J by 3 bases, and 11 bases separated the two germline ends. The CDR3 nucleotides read TGCAGCGTTGAAGGGGAGAAGGGTACAGATACGCAGTATTTT. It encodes CSVEGEKGTDTQYF.

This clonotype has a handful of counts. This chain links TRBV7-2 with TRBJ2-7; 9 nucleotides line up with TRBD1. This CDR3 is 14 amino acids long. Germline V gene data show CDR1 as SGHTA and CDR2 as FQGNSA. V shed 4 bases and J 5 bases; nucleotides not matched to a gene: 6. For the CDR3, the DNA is TGTGCCAGCAGCTCAGACAGGGGGTGGAACGAGCAGTACTTC. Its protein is CASSSDRGWNEQYF.

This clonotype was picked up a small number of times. CDR3 sequence: CASSPQRGAQPQHF. CDR3 nucleotide sequence: TGTGCCAGCTCACCACAGAGGGGAGCGCAGCCCCAGCATTTT. V is TRBV18 and J is TRBJ1-5, with D possibly being TRBD1 (5 bases). The CDR3 runs 14 residues. Looked up from germline, CDR1 is KGHSH and CDR2 is LQKENI. Trimming stripped 1 base from V and 7 bases from J, with 11 bases between. The whole variable domain, filled in from reference TRBV18 and TRBJ1-5, reads NAGVMQNPRHLVRRRGQEARLRCSPMKGHSHVYWYRQLPEEGLKFMVYLQKENIIDESGMPKERFSAEFPKEGPSILRIQQVVRGDSAAYFCASSPQRGAQPQHFGDGTRLSIL.

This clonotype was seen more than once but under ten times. CDR3 region: CASSSLSELNTEAFF. The DNA for the CDR3 is TGTGCCAGCAGCTCCCTCAGCGAACTGAACACTGAAGCTTTCTTT. The chain uses TRBV7-3 and TRBJ1-1; D not certain. Trimming took off 4 bases at V and 0 bases at J, with 12 bases between the two ends. The germline V gene has CDR1 SGHTA and CDR2 FQGTGA. The CDR3 has 15 amino acids. Combining the CDR3 with reference TRBV7-3 and TRBJ1-1 gives the whole variable domain GAGVSQTPSNKVTEKGKYVELRCDPISGHTALYWYRQSLGQGPEFLIYFQGTGAADDSGLPNDRFFAVRPEGSVSTLKIQRTERGDSAVYLCASSSLSELNTEAFFGQGTRLTVV.

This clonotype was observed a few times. The CDR3 spells CSAEQGTNEKLFF. The CDR3 DNA follows: TGCAGTGCCGAGCAGGGAACTAATGAAAAACTGTTTTTT. The chain couples TRBV20-1 to TRBJ1-4; possible D gene TRBD1, 5 bases. V was trimmed by 6 bases and J by 1 base, leaving 9 bases between them. The CDR3 is 13 amino acids. Germline CDR1 and CDR2: DFQATT and SNEGSKA (reference sequence).

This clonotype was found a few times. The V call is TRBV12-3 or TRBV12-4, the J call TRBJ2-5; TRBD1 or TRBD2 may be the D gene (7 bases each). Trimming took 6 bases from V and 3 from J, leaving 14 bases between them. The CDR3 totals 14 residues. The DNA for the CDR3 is TGTGCCAGCAGGGAGTCAGGGGGGGAAGAGACCCAGTACTTC. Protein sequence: CASRESGGEETQYF.

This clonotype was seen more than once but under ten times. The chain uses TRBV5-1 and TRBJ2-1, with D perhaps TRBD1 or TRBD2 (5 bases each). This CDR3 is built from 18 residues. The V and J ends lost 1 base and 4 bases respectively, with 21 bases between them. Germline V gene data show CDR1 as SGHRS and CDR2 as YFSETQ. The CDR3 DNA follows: TGCGCCAGCAGCTTGAATCCCGGTGGGGGTCATTCTTACAATGAGCAGTTCTTC. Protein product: CASSLNPGGGHSYNEQFF.

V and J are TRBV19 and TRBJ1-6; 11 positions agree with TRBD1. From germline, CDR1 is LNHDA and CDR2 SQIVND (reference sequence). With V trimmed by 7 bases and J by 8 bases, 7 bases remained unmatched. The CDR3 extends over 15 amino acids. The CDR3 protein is CASTLTGQGDSPLHF. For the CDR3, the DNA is TGTGCCAGTACCCTGACGGGACAGGGGGATTCACCCCTCCACTTT. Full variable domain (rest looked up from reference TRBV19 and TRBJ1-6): DGGITQSPKYLFRKEGQNVTLSCEQNLNHDAMYWYRQDPGQGLRLIYYSQIVNDFQKGDIAEGYSVSREKKESFPLTVTSAQKNPTAFYLCASTLTGQGDSPLHFGNGTRLTVT.

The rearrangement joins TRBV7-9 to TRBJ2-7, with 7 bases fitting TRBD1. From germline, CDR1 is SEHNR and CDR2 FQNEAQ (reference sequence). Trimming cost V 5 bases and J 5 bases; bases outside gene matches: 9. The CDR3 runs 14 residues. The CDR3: CASSRTSGGDEQYF. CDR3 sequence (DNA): TGTGCCAGCAGCCGCACCTCAGGGGGAGACGAGCAGTACTTC.

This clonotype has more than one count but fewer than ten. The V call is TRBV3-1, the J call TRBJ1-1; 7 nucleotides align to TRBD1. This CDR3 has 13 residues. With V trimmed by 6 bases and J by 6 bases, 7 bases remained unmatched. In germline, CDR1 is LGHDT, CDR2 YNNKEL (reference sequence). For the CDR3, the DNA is TGTGCCAGCAGACCAGGGGGTACGGCTGAAGCTTTCTTT. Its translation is CASRPGGTAEAFF.

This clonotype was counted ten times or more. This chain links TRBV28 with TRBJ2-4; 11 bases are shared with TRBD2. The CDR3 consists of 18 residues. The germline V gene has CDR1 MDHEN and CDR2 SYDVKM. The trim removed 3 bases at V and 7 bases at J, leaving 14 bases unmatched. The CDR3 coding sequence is TGTGCCAGCAGTTTGGTACTAGCGGGGGCCAGGGGTCGTAACATTCAGTACTTC. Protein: CASSLVLAGARGRNIQYF.

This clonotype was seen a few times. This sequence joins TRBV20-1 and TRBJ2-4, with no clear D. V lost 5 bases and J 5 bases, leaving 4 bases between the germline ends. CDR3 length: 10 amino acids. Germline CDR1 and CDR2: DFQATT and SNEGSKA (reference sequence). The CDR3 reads CSALQNIQYF. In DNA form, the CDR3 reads TGCAGTGCTCTTCAAAACATTCAGTACTTC.

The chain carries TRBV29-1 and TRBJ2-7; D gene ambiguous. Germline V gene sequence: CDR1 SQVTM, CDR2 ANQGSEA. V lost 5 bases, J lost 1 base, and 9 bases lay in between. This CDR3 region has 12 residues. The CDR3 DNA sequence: TGCAGCGTTAACCTGGGATCCTACGAGCAGTACTTC. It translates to CSVNLGSYEQYF.

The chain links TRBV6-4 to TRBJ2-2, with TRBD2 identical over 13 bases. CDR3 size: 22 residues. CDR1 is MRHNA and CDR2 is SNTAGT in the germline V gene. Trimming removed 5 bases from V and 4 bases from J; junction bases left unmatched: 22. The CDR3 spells CASSTRDRGLAGVRLRTGELFF. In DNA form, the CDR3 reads TGTGCCAGCAGTACACGGGACCGAGGACTAGCGGGGGTACGGCTTCGCACCGGGGAGCTGTTTTTT.

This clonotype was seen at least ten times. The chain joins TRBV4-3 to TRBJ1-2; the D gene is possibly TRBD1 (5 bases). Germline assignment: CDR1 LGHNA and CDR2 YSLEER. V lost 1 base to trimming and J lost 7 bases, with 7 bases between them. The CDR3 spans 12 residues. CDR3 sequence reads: CASSQVGGGYTF. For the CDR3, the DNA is TGCGCCAGCAGCCAAGTCGGGGGTGGCTACACCTTC.

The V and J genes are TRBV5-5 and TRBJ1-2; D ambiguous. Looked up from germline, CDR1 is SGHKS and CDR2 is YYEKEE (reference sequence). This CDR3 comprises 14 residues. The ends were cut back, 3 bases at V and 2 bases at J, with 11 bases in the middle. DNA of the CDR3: TGTGCCAGCAGCTCTGGGTTGGGGAACTATGGCTACACCTTC. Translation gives CASSSGLGNYGYTF.

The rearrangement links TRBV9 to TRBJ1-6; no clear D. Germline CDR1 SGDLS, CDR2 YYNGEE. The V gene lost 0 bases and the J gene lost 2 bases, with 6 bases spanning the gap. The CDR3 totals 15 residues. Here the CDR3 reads CASSVDHPYNSPLHF. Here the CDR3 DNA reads TGTGCCAGCAGCGTAGACCACCCCTATAATTCACCCCTCCACTTT. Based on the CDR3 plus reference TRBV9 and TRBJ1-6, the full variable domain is DSGVTQTPKHLITATGQRVTLRCSPRSGDLSVYWYQQSLDQGLQFLIQYYNGEERAKGNILERFSAQQFPDLHSELNLSSLELGDSALYFCASSVDHPYNSPLHFGNGTRLTVT.

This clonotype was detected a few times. CDR3 amino acids: CSVDLGYTGELFF. In DNA form, the CDR3 reads TGCAGCGTTGACTTAGGGTACACCGGGGAGCTGTTTTTT. The gene calls are TRBV29-1 and TRBJ2-2; D is uncertain. Germline lookup yields CDR1 SQVTM and CDR2 ANQGSEA. V was trimmed by 3 bases and J by 3 bases, leaving 8 bases between them. The CDR3 totals 13 residues.

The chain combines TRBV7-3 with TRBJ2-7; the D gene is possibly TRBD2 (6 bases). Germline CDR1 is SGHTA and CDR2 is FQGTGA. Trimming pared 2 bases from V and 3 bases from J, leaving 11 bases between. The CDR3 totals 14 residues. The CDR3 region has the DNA TGTGCCAGCAGCTTACTAGCGCCCGACTACGAGCAGTACTTC. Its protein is CASSLLAPDYEQYF.

The CDR3 reads CASSLAGSTTYEQYF. DNA for the CDR3: TGTGCCAGCAGCTTAGCGGGCAGCACTACCTACGAGCAGTACTTC. This rearrangement joins TRBV7-9 to TRBJ2-7; D unresolved. CDR3 size: 15 residues. V shed 0 bases and J shed 2 bases, with 11 bases lying between them. From germline, CDR1 is SEHNR and CDR2 FQNEAQ (reference sequence).

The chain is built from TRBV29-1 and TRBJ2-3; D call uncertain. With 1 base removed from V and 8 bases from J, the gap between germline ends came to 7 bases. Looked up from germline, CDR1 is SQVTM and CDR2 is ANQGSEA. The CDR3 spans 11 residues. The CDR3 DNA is TGCAGCGTTGAAGTCTATGGTACGCAGTATTTT. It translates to CSVEVYGTQYF.

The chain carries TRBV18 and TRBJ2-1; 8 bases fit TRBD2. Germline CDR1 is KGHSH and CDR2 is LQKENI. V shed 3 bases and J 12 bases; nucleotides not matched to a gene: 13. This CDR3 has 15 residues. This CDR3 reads CASSPSSGLPTGQFF. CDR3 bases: TGTGCCAGCTCACCTTCTAGCGGGCTTCCTACGGGGCAGTTCTTC.

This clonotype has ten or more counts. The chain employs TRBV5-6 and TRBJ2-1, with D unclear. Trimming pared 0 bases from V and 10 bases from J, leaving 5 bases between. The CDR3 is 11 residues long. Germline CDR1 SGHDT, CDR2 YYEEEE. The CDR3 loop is CASSLGREQFF. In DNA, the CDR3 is TGTGCCAGCAGCTTGGGCAGGGAGCAGTTCTTC.

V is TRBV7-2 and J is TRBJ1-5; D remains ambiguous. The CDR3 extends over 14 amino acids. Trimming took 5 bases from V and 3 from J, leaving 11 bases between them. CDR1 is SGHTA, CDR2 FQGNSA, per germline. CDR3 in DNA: TGTGCCAGCAGCGTAATGGGCCTCAATCAGCCCCAGCATTTT. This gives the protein CASSVMGLNQPQHF.